The subject of this entry is one T cell receptor (beta chain). The target of this receptor is not known. A far bigger clonotype differs at one base, so this is likely a read error. The CDR3 covers 12 residues, taking in both the cysteine and the phenylalanine. Only CDR3 DNA remains: 36 bases, in frame from the first base. CDR1 SGHAT and CDR2 FQDESV are derived from the germline V gene (reference sequence). The junction shows trimming of 10 bases on V and 10 bases on J, and the gene matches do not reach 9 bases of it. Two rounds of multiplex PCR were performed to amplify the TCR beta CDR3 region from genomic DNA. The first PCR round used primers specific to each TRBV and TRBJ gene, with sequences filed in Chinese patent CN105087789A. Universal primers were used in the second round of PCR. The Roche High Pure PCR Template Preparation Kit was used to extract genomic DNA from frozen PBMCs. The libraries underwent paired-end sequencing with 151 bp reads on an Illumina HiSeq 3000. The authors processed their data as follows. CutAdapt was used to discard raw reads that did not contain the multiplex PCR primer sequences. High-quality paired reads were merged into contigs with PEAR. MiXCR assigned TRB V, D and J gene segments to each contig by aligning to reference sequences. CDR3 sequences were clustered by base quality and sequence similarity to remove sequencing errors. Diversity was measured as Shannon entropy normalized by the natural log of productive TCR sequence number. One minus Shannon entropy divided by the natural log of the number of unique clonotypes was used as the definition of clonality. The Youden index of ROC curves was used to select progression-free survival cut-offs for repertoire metrics, and analyses were performed in R 3.5.3. Through fastp at Q25 and MiXCR, TCRdb rebuilt clones from the public reads, retaining in-frame beta chains. One record per CDR3 amino acid sequence lists the most common genes and DNA. The V and J calls were determined by TCRdb, not by the authors. This sample holds tens of thousands of distinct CDR3 sequences; less than 25% were observed only once. Around 25% of the sample lies in the top ten.

The data were obtained in a study of prognosis after radiotherapy for stage I lung cancer listed by TCRdb under 2021. For the study in its entirety: Fewer than 20 stage I NSCLC patients were enrolled in Nanjing, China, between early 2018 and January 2019. Of the enrolled patients, some 15 had newly diagnosed primary stage I lung tumors, while five had oligometastatic NSCLC following surgical resection of the primary tumor. Every patient was deemed medically inoperable, more than ten because of comorbidities and six to eight because they refused surgery. The cohort was made up of about a dozen men and a handful of women, with a median age of 74.5 years and an age range of roughly 53 to 90 years. On tumor histology, eleven to twelve patients had adenocarcinoma and roughly 7 had squamous cell carcinoma. Image-guided IMRT or VMAT was used to deliver SBRT in 3 to 5 fractions at a biologically effective dose of at least 100 Gy. SBRT was not combined with any concurrent therapy in any patient. Distant metastases were developed by four of the 19 patients after SBRT, at a median of 7 months, whereas no significant progression was observed in the other 15 patients. The study profiled peripheral blood TCR beta repertoires from stage I NSCLC patients before and after stereotactic body radiotherapy and related them to distant failure. The study sequenced 40 or so blood samples from some 20 patients, one before and one after SBRT per patient. Findings and caveats that apply to the study as a whole: Differences by metastasis status were reportedly seen in TRBV and TRBJ usage frequencies, involving two V genes at baseline and, after SBRT, 9 or 10 V genes and two J genes. Post-SBRT Shannon entropy and its change from baseline were lower in patients who developed distant metastases; baseline Shannon entropy was not associated with metastases. All reported P values were unadjusted for multiple comparisons. After SBRT, the count of unique TCR clones dropped from a median of about 10,000 beforehand to nearly 7,000 afterward (Wilcoxon paired P=0.011). The study was limited by its small cohort and short follow-up, and the findings require independent validation. Whether the expanded TCR clones were tumor-specific was not determined.

All patients had node-negative disease on CT and PET/CT, and none had a history of other malignancies or prior chemotherapy or radiotherapy. At each of the two time points, 6 to 7 milliliters of peripheral venous blood were collected into EDTA tubes. PBMCs were isolated by Ficoll-Paque Plus density-gradient centrifugation. Right after collection, samples were kept at -80 degrees C until analysis. The rearranged chain carries TRBV11-1 and TRBJ2-1, with 8 bases aligning to TRBD1. Sequences were derived from PBMCs, sampled before or after stereotactic body radiation therapy (not recorded which). The receptor was derived from a donor at least 50 years old with non-small cell lung cancer. Read as DNA, the sequence is TGTGCCACCCAAGGACAGGGCCGCGAGCAGTTCTTC. Its translation reads: CATQGQGREQFF.